This is a list of T cell receptor beta chains from one sample in a study of control samples from healthy donors and cancer patients. TCRdb's copy holds only in-frame clones and misses some; the assay was immunoSEQ multiplex PCR. The profile covers some 140,000 clones, with 80% to 95% appearing a single time and about 11% taken by the ten largest. Input material: blood. The receptor set was obtained from a man under 40 in good health. CDR3s include the opening cysteine and the closing phenylalanine or tryptophan. The order of the fields is J gene, V gene, clone size, D gene, CDR3 DNA, CDR3 protein. D genes are given only for firm matches. Clone size is stated in some rows and not others, as once, few, many or a class when expanded.

J gene: TRBJ1-3
V gene: TRBV7-2
clone size: -
D gene: -
CDR3 DNA: TGTGCCAGCAGCGCAAAGGCGCACTCTGGAAACACCATATATTTT
CDR3 protein: CASSAKAHSGNTIYF

J gene: TRBJ1-4
V gene: TRBV29-1
clone size: -
D gene: -
CDR3 DNA: TGCAGCGTTGAACAGGGCCGCGGTGATGAAAAACTGTTTTTT
CDR3 protein: CSVEQGRGDEKLFF

J gene: TRBJ1-5
V gene: TRBV2
clone size: -
D gene: -
CDR3 DNA: TGTGCCAGCAACATCGGCCAGGACAATCAGCCCCAGCATTTT
CDR3 protein: CASNIGQDNQPQHF

J gene: TRBJ1-4
V gene: TRBV27
clone size: -
D gene: -
CDR3 DNA: TGTGCCAGCAGTCCAGGGCCTTCAGATAATGAAAAACTGTTTTTT
CDR3 protein: CASSPGPSDNEKLFF

J gene: TRBJ2-7
V gene: TRBV20-1
clone size: -
D gene: -
CDR3 DNA: TGCAGTGCTCCCAGGGGAGGCGAGCAGTACTTC
CDR3 protein: CSAPRGGEQYF

J gene: TRBJ2-7
V gene: TRBV2
clone size: few
D gene: -
CDR3 DNA: TGTGCCAGCAGGGAGGATGCCTACGAGCAGTACTTC
CDR3 protein: CASREDAYEQYF

J gene: TRBJ1-6
V gene: TRBV2
clone size: -
D gene: TRBD1
CDR3 DNA: TGTGCCAGCAGGGCTACAGGGGTAACAGTATCCCTCCACTTT
CDR3 protein: CASRATGVTVSLHF

J gene: TRBJ1-1
V gene: TRBV6-2/TRBV6-3
clone size: -
D gene: TRBD1
CDR3 DNA: TGTGCCAGCAGTTCCGGACAGGGGAACACTGAAGCTTTCTTT
CDR3 protein: CASSSGQGNTEAFF

J gene: TRBJ1-6
V gene: TRBV12-3/TRBV12-4
clone size: -
D gene: -
CDR3 DNA: TGTGCCAGCAGTTTAGACGGTTCACCCCTCCACTTT
CDR3 protein: CASSLDGSPLHF

J gene: TRBJ1-2
V gene: TRBV5-6
clone size: -
D gene: -
CDR3 DNA: TGTGCCAGCAGCCGGGTATTGAGGGCTGGTGGCTACACCTTC
CDR3 protein: CASSRVLRAGGYTF

J gene: TRBJ2-4
V gene: TRBV20-1
clone size: -
D gene: -
CDR3 DNA: TGCAGTGCTAGTAGGCAGGGCAAACAGTACTTC
CDR3 protein: CSASRQGKQYF

J gene: TRBJ2-6
V gene: TRBV9
clone size: once
D gene: -
CDR3 DNA: TGTGCCAGCAGCCTCACAAACTCTGGGGCCAACGTCCTGACTTTC
CDR3 protein: CASSLTNSGANVLTF

J gene: TRBJ2-1
V gene: TRBV6-5
clone size: -
D gene: TRBD2
CDR3 DNA: TGTGCCAGCAGTTATGTCGGCGGGAGAACCTACAATGAGCAGTTCTTC
CDR3 protein: CASSYVGGRTYNEQFF

J gene: TRBJ2-1
V gene: TRBV24-1
clone size: -
D gene: TRBD1
CDR3 DNA: TGTGCCACCAGTGAAGGACCGGGACAGGGGATCGACTACAATGAGCAGTTCTTC
CDR3 protein: CATSEGPGQGIDYNEQFF

J gene: TRBJ2-7
V gene: TRBV15
clone size: -
D gene: -
CDR3 DNA: TGTGCCACCAGCAGTCAGTCCCCCGGGGTGGAGCAGTACTTC
CDR3 protein: CATSSQSPGVEQYF

J gene: TRBJ2-1
V gene: TRBV7-9
clone size: -
D gene: -
CDR3 DNA: TGTGCCAGCAGCACGATCCTGGGGACCCTTAGGGGTAACAATGAGCAGTTCTTC
CDR3 protein: CASSTILGTLRGNNEQFF

J gene: TRBJ2-7
V gene: TRBV20-1
clone size: once
D gene: TRBD2
CDR3 DNA: TGCAGTGCTAGTACGACTAGCGGGAGGGCCCAAGAGCAGTACTTC
CDR3 protein: CSASTTSGRAQEQYF

J gene: TRBJ2-3
V gene: TRBV6-5
clone size: -
D gene: -
CDR3 DNA: TGTGCTGCAGGGGACCATCCCACAGATACGCAGTATTTT
CDR3 protein: CAAGDHPTDTQYF

J gene: TRBJ1-1
V gene: TRBV6-1
clone size: -
D gene: -
CDR3 DNA: TGTGCCAGCAGTGAATATAGGACTCACACTGAAGCTTTCTTT
CDR3 protein: CASSEYRTHTEAFF

J gene: TRBJ1-4
V gene: TRBV11-2
clone size: -
D gene: -
CDR3 DNA: TGTGCCAGCAGCTTAGGGGGATTGAATGAAAAACTGTTTTTT
CDR3 protein: CASSLGGLNEKLFF

J gene: TRBJ2-1
V gene: TRBV6-2/TRBV6-3
clone size: -
D gene: -
CDR3 DNA: TGTGCCAGCAGTTATGCTTCTATAAGTAATGAGCAGTTCTTC
CDR3 protein: CASSYASISNEQFF

J gene: TRBJ1-5
V gene: TRBV5-6
clone size: -
D gene: TRBD1
CDR3 DNA: TGTGCCAGCAGCTTGGGTCGCAGGGGGTCGGCTCAGCCCCAGCATTTT
CDR3 protein: CASSLGRRGSAQPQHF

J gene: TRBJ1-1
V gene: TRBV2
clone size: -
D gene: -
CDR3 DNA: TGTGCCAGCAACCCTGACAGAGGGAACACTGAAGCTTTCTTT
CDR3 protein: CASNPDRGNTEAFF

J gene: TRBJ2-5
V gene: TRBV7-9
clone size: -
D gene: -
CDR3 DNA: TGTGCCAGCAGCTTAGTTGCGGAGACCCAGTACTTC
CDR3 protein: CASSLVAETQYF

J gene: TRBJ2-2
V gene: TRBV9
clone size: -
D gene: TRBD2
CDR3 DNA: TGTGCCAGCAGCGCGGCGGGAGCCCTACGGGGGACCTCCGGGGAGCTGTTTTTT
CDR3 protein: CASSAAGALRGTSGELFF

J gene: TRBJ2-1
V gene: TRBV6-5
clone size: -
D gene: TRBD1
CDR3 DNA: TGTGCCAGCGTAACAGGGGAATCAGTTTACAATGAGCAGTTCTTC
CDR3 protein: CASVTGESVYNEQFF

J gene: TRBJ1-5
V gene: TRBV7-9
clone size: -
D gene: -
CDR3 DNA: TGTGCCAGCAGCATGCAGGGCTATCAGCCCCAGCATTTT
CDR3 protein: CASSMQGYQPQHF

J gene: TRBJ2-1
V gene: TRBV7-7
clone size: -
D gene: TRBD1
CDR3 DNA: TGTGCTAGCAGCTCCCGGGACAGGGGGCAGGATGAGCAGTTCTTC
CDR3 protein: CASSSRDRGQDEQFF

J gene: TRBJ1-2
V gene: TRBV14
clone size: -
D gene: -
CDR3 DNA: TGTGCCAGCAGCCCGAGTTCTAACTATGGCTACACCTTC
CDR3 protein: CASSPSSNYGYTF

J gene: TRBJ1-4
V gene: TRBV27
clone size: few
D gene: -
CDR3 DNA: TGTGCCAGCAGTTTAGGGGGCGCGGAAAAACTGTTTTTT
CDR3 protein: CASSLGGAEKLFF

J gene: TRBJ1-1
V gene: TRBV27
clone size: -
D gene: -
CDR3 DNA: TGTGCCAGCAGCCCCAATGGGCCGAATCTAGCTTTCTTT
CDR3 protein: CASSPNGPNLAFF

J gene: TRBJ2-1
V gene: TRBV4-2
clone size: -
D gene: TRBD2
CDR3 DNA: TGTGCCAGCAGCCAAGATCCCAAGACTAGCGGGAGTTGGAATGAGCAGTTCTTC
CDR3 protein: CASSQDPKTSGSWNEQFF

J gene: TRBJ2-2
V gene: TRBV6-4
clone size: -
D gene: TRBD2
CDR3 DNA: TGTGCCAGCAGTGACTCGAGCGGGAGTACCGGGGAGCTGTTTTTT
CDR3 protein: CASSDSSGSTGELFF

J gene: TRBJ1-1
V gene: TRBV5-1
clone size: -
D gene: TRBD1
CDR3 DNA: TGCGCCAGCAGCTCGGAGACAGGGAGGAACACTGAAGCTTTCTTT
CDR3 protein: CASSSETGRNTEAFF

J gene: TRBJ1-3
V gene: TRBV6-1
clone size: -
D gene: TRBD1
CDR3 DNA: TGTGCCAGCAGTGGCAGGGGGTCGTTCTCTGGAAACACCATATATTTT
CDR3 protein: CASSGRGSFSGNTIYF

J gene: TRBJ1-4
V gene: TRBV5-4
clone size: -
D gene: -
CDR3 DNA: TGTGCCAGCAGCTTGGAAGGTGGGGCTGAAAAACTGTTTTTT
CDR3 protein: CASSLEGGAEKLFF

J gene: TRBJ2-5
V gene: TRBV6-2/TRBV6-3
clone size: -
D gene: TRBD2
CDR3 DNA: TGTGCCAGCAGTTTTCTAGCGGGAGTCTCGTCACTAGAGACCCAGTACTTC
CDR3 protein: CASSFLAGVSSLETQYF

J gene: TRBJ1-1
V gene: TRBV19
clone size: -
D gene: -
CDR3 DNA: TGTGCCAGTAGTATAGGGGCTGAGGGCACTGAAGCTTTCTTT
CDR3 protein: CASSIGAEGTEAFF

J gene: TRBJ2-5
V gene: TRBV30
clone size: -
D gene: -
CDR3 DNA: TGTGCCTGGAGTATCAAAGAGACCCAGTACTTC
CDR3 protein: CAWSIKETQYF

J gene: TRBJ1-1
V gene: TRBV7-2
clone size: -
D gene: -
CDR3 DNA: TGTGCCAGCAGCTCCCCGCAAGTAAACACTGAAGCTTTCTTT
CDR3 protein: CASSSPQVNTEAFF

J gene: TRBJ1-2
V gene: TRBV6-5
clone size: -
D gene: -
CDR3 DNA: TGTGCCAGCACTTCGACGGGGGGCTACACCTTC
CDR3 protein: CASTSTGGYTF

J gene: TRBJ1-1
V gene: TRBV7-9
clone size: once
D gene: TRBD1
CDR3 DNA: TGTGCCAGCAGCCGGGGACAGGGATCTGAAGCTTTCTTT
CDR3 protein: CASSRGQGSEAFF

J gene: TRBJ2-2
V gene: TRBV30
clone size: -
D gene: TRBD1
CDR3 DNA: TGTGCCTGGAGGCAGGGGGCTGGTGGGGAGCTGTTTTTT
CDR3 protein: CAWRQGAGGELFF

J gene: TRBJ2-3
V gene: TRBV9
clone size: -
D gene: TRBD2
CDR3 DNA: TGTGCCAGCAGCGTTTTCGGGACTAGAGATACGCAGTATTTT
CDR3 protein: CASSVFGTRDTQYF

J gene: TRBJ1-3
V gene: TRBV13
clone size: -
D gene: -
CDR3 DNA: TGTGCCAGCAGCCTAATCGGGGTTGGAAACACCATATATTTT
CDR3 protein: CASSLIGVGNTIYF

J gene: TRBJ2-1
V gene: TRBV27
clone size: few
D gene: -
CDR3 DNA: TGTGCCAGCAGATCGGGACCGTCGGGGTCCTACAATGAGCAGTTCTTC
CDR3 protein: CASRSGPSGSYNEQFF

J gene: TRBJ2-5
V gene: TRBV6-5
clone size: -
D gene: TRBD2
CDR3 DNA: TGTGCCAGCAGTTACTCCGTAGCGGGAGGGGGGGAGACCCAGTACTTC
CDR3 protein: CASSYSVAGGGETQYF

J gene: TRBJ2-5
V gene: TRBV4-1
clone size: few
D gene: TRBD2
CDR3 DNA: TGCGCCAGCAGCCAGATCGGACTAGCGGGAGGGCCCTTCGAAAAAGAGACCCAGTACTTC
CDR3 protein: CASSQIGLAGGPFEKETQYF